Below, 7 T cell receptor beta chains from the same sample are listed, as sequenced in a study of T-cell memory formation after mild COVID-19. MiXCR, applied by TCRdb to the 5' RACE reads, yields one record per CDR3 protein. The sample lists about 400,000 distinct CDR3 sequences; approximately 24% were seen once. The sequenced sample was PBMCs or a T cell subset sorted from them (not recorded which). The receptor set was obtained from an adult woman who had mild COVID-19 (a few samples of this study predate the infection). Cell type and time point are not known.

The chain is built from TRBV7-2 and TRBJ2-1, with 7 bases that match TRBD2. After removal of 5 bases from V and 7 bases from J, the junction contained 11 bases not matched to a gene. This CDR3 has 15 amino acids. Germline values: CDR1 SGHTA, CDR2 FQGNSA. The CDR3 spells CASSPPPGLLNEQFF. The CDR3 coding sequence is TGTGCCAGCAGCCCCCCGCCGGGACTACTTAATGAGCAGTTCTTC.

In its sample, this clonotype was seen a few times. V usage is TRBV6-5 and J usage is TRBJ2-1; no clear D. This CDR3 comprises 18 residues. Germline CDR1 reads MNHEY; CDR2 reads SVGAGI. V lost 7 bases and J 0 bases, leaving 22 bases between the germline ends. The CDR3 nucleotides read TGTGCCAGCAAGGTGAGCGCACGCAGAGTTAGCTCCTACAATGAGCAGTTCTTC. It is translated as CASKVSARRVSSYNEQFF.

Only a few counts were recorded for this clonotype. The V and J genes are TRBV4-1 and TRBJ1-6; D is undetermined. The CDR3 spans 16 residues. CDR1 and CDR2 (germline): MGHRA, YSYEKL. V was shortened by 1 base and J by 4 bases, with 11 bases between the two germline ends. The CDR3 loop reads CASSQGSTAYNSPLHF. For the CDR3, the DNA is TGCGCCAGCAGCCAAGGAAGCACAGCGTATAATTCACCCCTCCACTTT.

This clonotype occurred a few times. The chain has TRBV12-3 or TRBV12-4 and TRBJ2-7; 10 bases map to TRBD1. Trimming took 0 bases from V and 6 from J; bases not matched to a gene: 11. This CDR3 has 17 amino acids. The CDR3 DNA reads as TGTGCCAGCAGTTTAGCCCATAGCGCCGGGACAGGGGTCGAGCAGTACTTC. Translating gives CASSLAHSAGTGVEQYF.

V is TRBV6-5 and J is TRBJ2-3, with D possibly being TRBD1 or TRBD2 (5 bases each). The CDR3 extends over 18 amino acids. Germline V gene lookup returns CDR1 MNHEY and CDR2 SVGAGI. Trimming cost V 0 bases and J 5 bases, with 21 bases left between them. Here the CDR3 reads CASSYSGREGRVKDTQYF. CDR3 nucleotides: TGTGCCAGCAGTTACTCTGGCCGCGAGGGGCGAGTTAAAGATACGCAGTATTTT.

This sequence joins TRBV9 and TRBJ1-1; tentatively, D is TRBD1 (6 bases). The CDR3 runs to 16 residues. Trimming shortened V by 3 bases and J by 2 bases, and 17 bases separated the two germline ends. From germline, CDR1 is SGDLS and CDR2 YYNGEE. The CDR3 region has the DNA TGTGCCAGCAGCGAGAGGCTAGGGACAACTAACACTGAAGCTTTCTTT. This encodes CASSERLGTTNTEAFF.

This chain uses TRBV7-6 with TRBJ2-7, with 10 bases aligning to TRBD2. V lost 1 base and J lost 3; bases outside the gene matches: 6. There are 16 residues in the CDR3. Germline V gene sequence: CDR1 SGHVS, CDR2 FNYEAQ. The CDR3, as DNA: TGTGCCAGCAGCTTAGAAGCTAGCGGGGGTGTCTACGAGCAGTACTTC. This encodes CASSLEASGGVYEQYF. The entire variable domain, with the rest obtained from reference TRBV7-6 and TRBJ2-7, is as follows: GAGVSQSPRYKVTKRGQDVALRCDPISGHVSLYWYRQALGQGPEFLTYFNYEAQQDKSGLPNDRFSAERPEGSISTLTIQRTEQRDSAMYRCASSLEASGGVYEQYFGPGTRLTVT.